Each of the 27 T cell receptor beta chains below was sequenced from the same sample in a study of T cells in Graves' hyperthyroidism and ophthalmopathy. RNA transcripts yielded amplified TCR beta CDR3 regions. HTBI primers were employed in a first-round RT-PCR of the TCR CDR3. TCRdb reprocessed the multiplex PCR reads via MiXCR and lists one record per CDR3 protein. The data contain some 550,000 distinct CDR3 sequences, about a sixth of them seen just once; the ten biggest clones take up 2.5% to 4%. Sequencing was performed on blood. The receptors come from a woman between 40 and 55 years old with Graves' ophthalmopathy.

There are a few counts of this clonotype. The rearrangement joins TRBV29-1 to TRBJ2-5; D unresolved. The CDR3 consists of 10 residues. The V end lost 0 bases, the J end lost 5 bases, and 1 base lay between the germline ends. Per germline, CDR1 SQVTM and CDR2 ANQGSEA. CDR3 amino acids: CSVEEETQYF. In nucleotides, the CDR3 is TGCAGCGTTGAAGAGGAGACCCAGTACTTC.

The rearrangement uses TRBV5-1 and TRBJ2-3; 8 bases map to TRBD2. The CDR3 runs to 14 residues. In germline, CDR1 is SGHRS, CDR2 YFSETQ. After removal of 0 bases from V and 7 bases from J, the junction contained 4 bases not matched to a gene. The CDR3 coding sequence is TGCGCCAGCAGCTTGGTTAGCGGGATGAATACGCAGTATTTT. It codes for CASSLVSGMNTQYF.

This clonotype was observed many times. This rearrangement joins TRBV2 to TRBJ2-1; D call uncertain. Trimming left V 6 bases short and J 5 bases short, with 23 bases between. Germline CDR1 is SNHLY and CDR2 is FYNNEI. The CDR3 runs 17 residues. In DNA form, the CDR3 reads TGTGCCAGCAGCGTTACCCTTGGTGGGCGAAGGAACAATGAGCAGTTCTTC. It encodes CASSVTLGGRRNNEQFF. Filled out from reference TRBV2 and TRBJ2-1, the complete variable domain reads EPEVTQTPSHQVTQMGQEVILRCVPISNHLYFYWYRQILGQKVEFLVSFYNNEISEKSEIFDDQFSVERPDGSNFTLKIRSTKLEDSAMYFCASSVTLGGRRNNEQFFGPGTRLTVL.

This clonotype has a handful of counts. The chain recombines TRBV5-1 with TRBJ2-2; D is undetermined. Germline values: CDR1 SGHRS, CDR2 YFSETQ. The V end was cut by 0 bases, the J end by 7 bases, with 4 bases between. The CDR3 is made up of 12 amino acids. CDR3 nucleotides: TGCGCCAGCAGCTTGGTGGACGGGGAGCTGTTTTTT. This encodes CASSLVDGELFF.

Comments on this clonotype: A much bigger clone sits one base away, suggesting this may be a read error. This rearrangement joins TRBV2 to TRBJ1-6; D is unresolved. Germline CDR1 SNHLY, CDR2 FYNNEI. V was clipped by 6 bases and J by 6 bases, with 18 bases between them. The CDR3 totals 16 residues. The CDR3 is CASSPEGVSSNSPLHF. In DNA, the CDR3 is TGTGCCAGCAGCCCCGAAGGCGTCAGCAGTAATTCACCCCTCCACTTT.

The chain recombines TRBV9 with TRBJ1-6; TRBD1 might be the D (6 bases). V was trimmed by 4 bases and J by 3 bases, leaving 14 bases between them. Germline CDR1 reads SGDLS; CDR2 reads YYNGEE. The CDR3 has 16 amino acids. This chain's CDR3 is CASSPRDTVYNSPLHF. The CDR3 bases are TGTGCCAGCAGCCCAAGGGACACCGTCTATAATTCACCCCTCCACTTT.

This clonotype was observed many times. The CDR3 is CASSFWGSTDTQYF. Written as DNA, the CDR3 is TGTGCCAGCAGTTTCTGGGGGAGCACAGATACGCAGTATTTT. The V call is TRBV28, the J call TRBJ2-3; possibly TRBD1 or TRBD2 for D (5 bases each). Trimming removed 3 bases at V and 0 bases at J, with 7 bases between. CDR1 and CDR2 (germline): MDHEN, SYDVKM. The CDR3 covers 14 residues. The full variable domain, its missing parts supplied by reference TRBV28 and TRBJ2-3, is DVKVTQSSRYLVKRTGEKVFLECVQDMDHENMFWYRQDPGLGLRLIYFSYDVKMKEKGDIPEGYSVSREKKERFSLILESASTNQTSMYLCASSFWGSTDTQYFGPGTRLTVL.

This clonotype showed up many times. The genes are TRBV2 and TRBJ2-5; D is undetermined. The CDR3 has 12 residues. Germline V gives CDR1 SNHLY, CDR2 FYNNEI. Trimming shortened V by 5 bases and J by 5 bases, and 9 bases separated the two germline ends. CDR3 coding DNA: TGTGCCAGCAGTTTGTCGGAGGAGACCCAGTACTTC. This encodes CASSLSEETQYF.

A single count supports this clonotype. The chain carries TRBV18 and TRBJ2-1; a possible D gene is TRBD1 (6 bases). Germline V gene sequence: CDR1 KGHSH, CDR2 LQKENI. CDR3 length: 14 amino acids. Trimming removed 3 bases from V and 3 bases from J, with 9 bases in between. The CDR3 sequence: CASSPGAYYNEQFF. CDR3 nucleotide sequence: TGTGCCAGCTCACCGGGGGCTTACTACAATGAGCAGTTCTTC.

This clonotype was observed at least ten times. This chain connects TRBV20-1 to TRBJ2-3; D is uncertain. Trimming pared 2 bases from V and 1 base from J, leaving 10 bases between. CDR1 and CDR2 from the germline V gene are DFQATT and SNEGSKA (reference sequence). CDR3 length equals 14 residues. CDR3: CSARLGPGTDTQYF. In DNA, the CDR3 is TGCAGTGCTAGACTAGGCCCTGGCACAGATACGCAGTATTTT.

This clonotype was found many times. The CDR3 bases are TGTGCCAGCAGCTCCCGACTAGCGGGAGAGGCCTACGAGCAGTACTTC. Its protein is CASSSRLAGEAYEQYF. The V gene is TRBV7-6, the J gene TRBJ2-7; 12 bases agree with TRBD2. V shed 4 bases and J 2 bases; nucleotides not matched to a gene: 6. The CDR3 is 16 residues long. Germline V gene sequence: CDR1 SGHVS, CDR2 FNYEAQ.

This chain uses TRBV13 with TRBJ2-6; 7 positions agree with TRBD1. This CDR3 is built from 17 residues. Per the germline V gene, CDR1 is PRHDT and CDR2 is FYEKMQ (reference sequence). Germline trimming cut 5 bases from V and 2 bases from J; bases unmatched to any gene: 9. Here the CDR3 reads CASSDRDRVPGANVLTF. The DNA of the CDR3 is TGTGCCAGCAGCGACCGGGACAGAGTCCCTGGGGCCAACGTCCTGACTTTC.

The sample holds many counts of this clonotype. The CDR3: CASSLGLGEQYF. The CDR3 nucleotides are TGTGCCAGCAGTTTAGGGTTGGGCGAGCAGTACTTC. V usage is TRBV28 and J usage is TRBJ2-7; unclear D gene. Germline assignment: CDR1 MDHEN and CDR2 SYDVKM. The CDR3 loop spans 12 amino acids. V was trimmed by 2 bases and J by 6 bases, leaving 8 bases between them.

In this sample, this clonotype turned up many times. The rearrangement links TRBV7-8 to TRBJ2-6, with a weak D call TRBD2 (5 bases). From germline, CDR1 is SGHVS and CDR2 FQNEAQ. The length of the CDR3 is 16 residues. V was shortened by 1 base and J by 2 bases, with 9 bases between the two germline ends. CDR3 DNA sequence: TGTGCCAGCAGCTTAGTCTACGGGACTGGGGCCAACGTCCTGACTTTC. As protein: CASSLVYGTGANVLTF.

This clonotype was detected a few times. In DNA, the CDR3 is TGTGCCAGTAGTATTCGGGGACAGGGGGCTCCCGGGGCCAACGTCCTGACTTTC. Its translation: CASSIRGQGAPGANVLTF. V usage is TRBV19 and J usage is TRBJ2-6; 12 nucleotides match TRBD1. The germline V gene encodes CDR1 LNHDA and CDR2 SQIVND (reference sequence). The CDR3 covers 18 residues. With 3 bases clipped from V and 4 bases from J, the junction kept 7 bases outside the gene matches.

The genes are TRBV3-1 and TRBJ2-1; 8 nucleotides line up with TRBD2. Trimming removed 1 base from V and 8 bases from J; junction bases left unmatched: 16. This CDR3 spans 18 amino acids. Germline CDR1 reads LGHDT; CDR2 reads YNNKEL (reference sequence). The CDR3 here is CASSQVAGPLIPTYEQFF. The CDR3 nucleotides read TGTGCCAGCAGCCAAGTAGCGGGGCCTCTTATCCCCACTTATGAGCAGTTCTTC.

V usage is TRBV19 and J usage is TRBJ2-2, with no clear D. The CDR3 is 13 amino acids. Germline CDR1 reads LNHDA; CDR2 reads SQIVND (reference sequence). Trimming pared 2 bases from V and 6 bases from J, leaving 7 bases between. CDR3 loop: CASSIQSPGELFF. The CDR3 region has the DNA TGTGCCAGTAGTATACAGAGCCCCGGGGAGCTGTTTTTT.

This clonotype occurred a few times. The chain combines TRBV19 with TRBJ2-5; D is possibly TRBD1 (5 bases). The length of the CDR3 is 12 residues. Germline CDR1 is LNHDA and CDR2 is SQIVND (reference sequence). Deletions cut 2 bases from V and 4 bases from J, with 5 bases between. In nucleotides, the CDR3 is TGTGCCAGTAGTATACAGGGAGAGACCCAGTACTTC. Translated, it gives CASSIQGETQYF.

Ten or more counts support this clonotype. This chain's CDR3 is CSARGAPEGYYEQYF. The CDR3 DNA follows: TGCAGTGCTAGAGGAGCCCCGGAGGGGTACTACGAGCAGTACTTC. The chain employs TRBV20-1 and TRBJ2-7, with D perhaps matching TRBD2 (6 bases). The CDR3 extends over 15 amino acids. V lost 1 base and J 3 bases, leaving 16 bases between the germline ends. The germline gives CDR1 DFQATT, CDR2 SNEGSKA (reference sequence).

This clonotype was counted between two and nine times. The CDR3 sequence: CSARDRDSSSYNSPLHF. CDR3 coding DNA: TGCAGTGCTAGAGACCGGGACAGCAGCTCCTATAATTCACCCCTCCACTTT. V gene TRBV20-1 combines with J gene TRBJ1-6, with 7 bases aligning to TRBD1. This CDR3 region has 17 residues. V trimming: 0 bases; J trimming: 0 bases; junction bases outside the gene matches: 5. Germline CDR1 is DFQATT and CDR2 is SNEGSKA (reference sequence).

The V gene is TRBV4-1, the J gene TRBJ1-3, with 8 bases lining up with TRBD1. V was clipped by 1 base and J by 2 bases; unmatched bases: 4. This CDR3 region has 16 residues. Germline CDR1 and CDR2: MGHRA and YSYEKL. CDR3 DNA: TGCGCCAGCAGCCAAGTAGACAGGGGTGCTGGAAACACCATATATTTT. Its protein is CASSQVDRGAGNTIYF.

The chain uses TRBV5-5 and TRBJ2-1, with no clear D. CDR1 is SGHKS and CDR2 is YYEKEE in the germline V gene (reference sequence). CDR3 size: 15 residues. The V and J ends lost 1 base and 5 bases respectively, with 13 bases between them. The chain's CDR3 is CASSLLAGVNNEQFF. The CDR3 nucleotides are TGTGCCAGCAGCTTGTTGGCAGGCGTTAACAATGAGCAGTTCTTC. The whole variable domain, filled in from reference TRBV5-5 and TRBJ2-1, reads DAGVTQSPTHLIKTRGQQVTLRCSPISGHKSVSWYQQVLGQGPQFIFQYYEKEERGRGNFPDRFSARQFPNYSSELNVNALLLGDSALYLCASSLLAGVNNEQFFGPGTRLTVL.

In its sample, this clonotype was seen many times. V gene TRBV7-2 combines with J gene TRBJ2-6; D might be TRBD1 (5 bases). Germline lookup yields CDR1 SGHTA and CDR2 FQGNSA. The CDR3 is 15 residues long. The V gene lost 6 bases and the J gene lost 1 base, with 10 bases spanning the gap. The DNA for the CDR3 is TGTGCCAGCAGTTCCTACAGGTCTGGGGCCAACGTCCTGACTTTC. This translates into CASSSYRSGANVLTF.

This clonotype came up many times. The chain uses TRBV18 and TRBJ2-5; perhaps TRBD1 as D (6 bases). The CDR3 sequence is 13 residues long. Trimming took 4 bases from V and 2 from J, leaving 8 bases between them. Germline V gene lookup returns CDR1 KGHSH and CDR2 LQKENI. The CDR3 sequence: CASSQGEQETQYF. The CDR3 DNA reads as TGTGCCAGCTCACAGGGGGAACAAGAGACCCAGTACTTC.

This sequence joins TRBV27 and TRBJ2-5, with D possibly being TRBD2 (5 bases). This CDR3 region has 14 residues. V was pared by 4 bases and J by 4 bases, with 13 bases between. Germline assignment: CDR1 MNHEY and CDR2 SMNVEV (reference sequence). CDR3 loop: CASSSGVGPETQYF. The CDR3 DNA is TGTGCCAGCAGTTCCGGGGTCGGTCCAGAGACCCAGTACTTC.

This clonotype came up many times. This chain connects TRBV12-5 to TRBJ2-5; 7 nucleotides line up with TRBD2. The CDR3 contains 13 residues. V was pared by 8 bases and J by 4 bases, with 7 bases of the junction left unmatched. CDR1 and CDR2 (germline): LGHNT, FRNRAP. The CDR3 region is CASRLAVGETQYF. Written as DNA, the CDR3 is TGTGCTAGTAGACTAGCAGTTGGAGAGACCCAGTACTTC.

This clonotype has only a few counts. This chain joins TRBV6-1 and TRBJ2-2; a weak D match, TRBD2 (6 bases). Germline CDR1 reads MNHNS; CDR2 reads SASEGT. This CDR3 is built from 15 residues. The germline V and J ends were trimmed by 4 bases and 2 bases, with 11 bases remaining between them. CDR3 bases: TGTGCCAGCAGTGTTGGAGGGGACAACACCGGGGAGCTGTTTTTT. This encodes CASSVGGDNTGELFF.